These T cell receptor beta chains were read from a single sample in a study of blood T cell repertoires in COVID-19. Measured with immunoSEQ multiplex PCR; TCRdb has only the in-frame clones, and not every one. The table has 250,000 or so clones, under 90% seen once. Material: PBMCs or T cells enriched from blood (not recorded which). The receptors were gathered from a man aged 35 to 55 who had recovered from COVID-19. The CDR3 runs from the conserved cysteine through the conserved F or W. The order of the fields is clone size, J gene, D gene, V gene, CDR3 protein, CDR3 DNA. D genes are given only for firm matches. Not every row has a clone size; where given, it reads once, few, many or a size class.

>.|TRBJ1-5|.|TRBV11-3
CASSLSRNQPQHF
TGTGCCAGCAGCTTATCTCGTAATCAGCCCCAGCATTTT
>.|TRBJ2-5|.|TRBV3-1/TRBV3-2
CASSPRVGQETQYF
TGTGCCAGCAGCCCGAGGGTGGGGCAAGAGACCCAGTACTTC
>.|TRBJ2-2|.|TRBV5-6
CASSLGRDTGELFF
TGTGCCAGCAGCTTGGGCAGGGACACCGGGGAGCTGTTTTTT
>few|TRBJ1-2|TRBD1|TRBV5-1
CASSAGTGGFGYTF
TGCGCCAGCAGCGCGGGGACAGGGGGCTTTGGCTACACCTTC
>.|TRBJ2-7|TRBD1|TRBV4-2
CASSQLRDRGGEQYF
TGTGCCAGCAGCCAACTCCGGGACAGGGGAGGCGAGCAGTACTTC
>.|TRBJ1-4|TRBD1|TRBV3-1/TRBV3-2
CASSQGLDSLGTGLIEKLFF
TGTGCCAGCAGCCAAGGTTTAGACTCGCTGGGGACAGGGTTAATTGAAAAACTGTTTTTT
>.|TRBJ1-1|.|TRBV19
CASSITRQQSSLNTEAFF
TGTGCCAGTAGTATAACCAGACAACAGAGTAGTTTGAACACTGAAGCTTTCTTT
>.|TRBJ1-2|.|TRBV19
CASSRTTGGNYGYTF
TGTGCCAGTAGTAGGACTACAGGAGGTAACTATGGCTACACCTTC
>.|TRBJ2-1|.|TRBV19
CASSSQDYNEQFF
TGTGCCAGTAGCAGTCAGGACTACAATGAGCAGTTCTTC
>.|TRBJ2-1|TRBD1|TRBV10-1
CASRPGQGAPLGDEQFF
TGCGCCAGCAGGCCTGGACAGGGGGCCCCCCTTGGAGATGAGCAGTTCTTC
>once|TRBJ1-6|TRBD1|TRBV5-1
CASSPGQGRSPLHF
TGCGCCAGCAGCCCCGGACAGGGTCGATCACCCCTCCACTTT
>.|TRBJ2-5|TRBD2|TRBV13
CASSLVGLAGRRETQYF
TGTGCCAGCAGCTTAGTCGGACTAGCGGGGAGGAGGGAGACCCAGTACTTC
>.|TRBJ2-7|TRBD2|TRBV2
CASREREGYEQYF
TGTGCCAGCAGGGAGCGGGAGGGCTACGAGCAGTACTTC
>.|TRBJ2-3|.|TRBV25-1
CASSGRLASPDTQYF
TGTGCCAGCAGTGGTCGCCTAGCTTCGCCAGATACGCAGTATTTT
>.|TRBJ1-1|.|TRBV19
CASSIPGDTEAFF
TGTGCCAGTAGTATCCCAGGGGACACTGAAGCTTTCTTT
>.|TRBJ2-5|TRBD2|TRBV2
CASNQLAGGETQYF
TGTGCCAGCAATCAACTAGCGGGAGGAGAGACCCAGTACTTC
>.|TRBJ2-4|.|TRBV27
CASSPDSSHIQYF
TGTGCCAGCAGTCCCGACAGCAGTCACATTCAGTACTTC
>once|TRBJ1-2|.|TRBV4-3
CASSASTGGGGYTF
TGCGCCAGCAGCGCTTCGACAGGCGGAGGAGGCTACACCTTC
>.|TRBJ2-7|TRBD2|TRBV28
CASSRLAGGEQYF
TGTGCCAGCAGTAGGCTAGCGGGAGGCGAGCAGTACTTC
>once|TRBJ2-1|TRBD2|TRBV12-3/TRBV12-4
CASSYREGNEQFF
TGTGCCAGCAGTTATCGGGAGGGAAATGAGCAGTTCTTC
>.|TRBJ2-3|.|TRBV20-1
CSAGVADTQYF
TGCAGTGCCGGAGTGGCAGATACGCAGTATTTT
>few|TRBJ1-6|.|TRBV27
CASEDSPHFYNSPLHF
TGTGCCAGCGAAGACAGTCCCCATTTTTATAATTCACCCCTCCACTTT
>few|TRBJ1-3|.|TRBV7-9
CASSDSGGSGNTIYF
TGTGCCAGCAGCGACTCAGGAGGCTCTGGAAACACCATATATTTT
>.|TRBJ1-2|.|TRBV5-6
CASSEGRNYGYTF
TGTGCCAGCAGCGAGGGGAGGAACTATGGCTACACCTTC
>.|TRBJ2-7|TRBD2|TRBV15
CATSGRLAGAIEQYF
TGTGCCACCAGCGGTAGACTAGCGGGAGCCATCGAGCAGTACTTC
>many|TRBJ1-3|.|TRBV6-5
CASSYSTNGGNTIYF
TGTGCCAGCAGTTACTCGACAAATGGTGGAAACACCATATATTTT
>.|TRBJ2-7|.|TRBV6-2/TRBV6-3
CASSYGRTGYEQYF
TGTGCCAGCAGTTACGGAAGGACTGGCTACGAGCAGTACTTC
>.|TRBJ2-7|.|TRBV11-2
CASSSYSAYEQYF
TGTGCCAGCAGCTCCTACTCGGCCTACGAGCAGTACTTC
>.|TRBJ2-7|TRBD1|TRBV15
CATSNPGQATSYEQYF
TGTGCCACCAGTAACCCGGGACAGGCAACCTCCTACGAGCAGTACTTC
>once|TRBJ1-6|.|TRBV18
CASSPRGETLSPLHF
TGTGCCAGCTCACCACGGGGGGAGACCCTTTCACCCCTCCACTTT
>few|TRBJ2-1|TRBD2|TRBV11-3
CASSVLSGKQFF
TGTGCCAGCAGCGTCCTAAGCGGGAAGCAGTTCTTC
>.|TRBJ1-1|TRBD1|TRBV9
CASNRDRGPTEAFF
TGTGCCAGCAACAGGGACAGGGGGCCCACTGAAGCTTTCTTT
>.|TRBJ2-7|.|TRBV7-2
CASSSTGARYEQYF
TGTGCCAGCAGCTCGACGGGAGCTCGTTACGAGCAGTACTTC
>.|TRBJ1-4|.|TRBV2
CASRWLTNEKLFF
TGTGCCAGCCGATGGCTTACTAATGAAAAACTGTTTTTT